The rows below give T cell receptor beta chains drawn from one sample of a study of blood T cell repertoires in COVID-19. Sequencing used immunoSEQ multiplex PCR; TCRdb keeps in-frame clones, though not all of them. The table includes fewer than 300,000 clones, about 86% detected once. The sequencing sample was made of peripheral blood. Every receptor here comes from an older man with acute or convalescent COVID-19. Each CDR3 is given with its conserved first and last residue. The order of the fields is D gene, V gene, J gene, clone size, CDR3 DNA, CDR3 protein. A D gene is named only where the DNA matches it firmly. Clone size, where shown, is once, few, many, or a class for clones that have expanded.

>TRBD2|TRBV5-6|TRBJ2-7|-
TGTGCCAGCAGCCCGACTAGCGGGAGTCGGTACGAGCAGTACTTC
CASSPTSGSRYEQYF
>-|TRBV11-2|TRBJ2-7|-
TGTGCCAGCAGCTTAGGCCAGATTTACGAGCAGTACTTC
CASSLGQIYEQYF
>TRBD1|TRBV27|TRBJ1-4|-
TGTGCCAGCAGTTTTGCAGGGGGAACTGAAAAACTGTTTTTT
CASSFAGGTEKLFF
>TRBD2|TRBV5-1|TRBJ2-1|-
TGCGCCAGCAACCCCGTAGCGGGAGGTTACAATGAGCAGTTCTTC
CASNPVAGGYNEQFF
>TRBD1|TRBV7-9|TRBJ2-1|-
TGTGCCAGCAGCTTAAGACAGGGGGCTGAGTTCTTC
CASSLRQGAEFF
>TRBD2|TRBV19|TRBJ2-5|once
TGTGCCAGTAGTGCCCGGACTAGCGGGGGGTTGGAGACCCAGTACTTC
CASSARTSGGLETQYF
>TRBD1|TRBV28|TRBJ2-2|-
TGTGCCAGCAGTAGGGGGCGGGAGCTGTTTTTT
CASSRGRELFF
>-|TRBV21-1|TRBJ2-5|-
TGTGCCAGCAGCAAAGGACTGCGACTAGCGGGGCTCGAGACCCAGTACTTC
CASSKGLRLAGLETQYF
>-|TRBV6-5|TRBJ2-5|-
TGTGCCAGCAGTTATGGGGGGTCAGAGACCCAGTACTTC
CASSYGGSETQYF
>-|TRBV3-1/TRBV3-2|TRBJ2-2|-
TGTGCCAGCAGCGCGGGGCGGGTTCCCGGGGAGCTGTTTTTT
CASSAGRVPGELFF
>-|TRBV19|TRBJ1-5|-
TGTGCCAGTAGAGGTTGGGGGGGCCCCAATCAGCCCCAGCATTTT
CASRGWGGPNQPQHF
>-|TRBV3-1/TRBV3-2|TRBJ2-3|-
TGTGCCAGCAGCCAAGACCCTAGTAAGACAGATACGCAGTATTTT
CASSQDPSKTDTQYF
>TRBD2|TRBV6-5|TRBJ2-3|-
TGTGCCAGCACCCGGGGGGTAGGGGATACGCAGTATTTT
CASTRGVGDTQYF
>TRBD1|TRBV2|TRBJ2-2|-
TGTGCCAGCAGTGAGGCCCGGACAGGGGCGGCCGGGGAGCTGTTTTTT
CASSEARTGAAGELFF
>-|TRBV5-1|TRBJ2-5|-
TGCGCCAGCAGCTTGGCAGGGGAGACCCAGTACTTC
CASSLAGETQYF
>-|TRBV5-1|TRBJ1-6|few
TGCGCCAGCAGCTTGCAGGGAATACCCCTCCACTTT
CASSLQGIPLHF
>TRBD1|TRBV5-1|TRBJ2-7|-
TGCGCCAGCACCCTCCGGACAGGGGGCTACGAGCAGTACTTC
CASTLRTGGYEQYF
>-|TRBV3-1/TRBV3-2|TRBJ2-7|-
TGTGCCAGCAGCCAAGGGCCCCCGGGAGAGCAGTACTTC
CASSQGPPGEQYF
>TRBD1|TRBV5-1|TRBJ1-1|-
TGCGCCAGCAGCTTGATAACAGGGGGCACTGAAGCTTTCTTT
CASSLITGGTEAFF
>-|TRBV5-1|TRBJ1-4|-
TGCGCCAGCAGCTTGGGAAGAAGTCCAGATGAAAAACTGTTTTTT
CASSLGRSPDEKLFF
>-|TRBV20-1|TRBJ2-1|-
TGCAGTGCTAGTCCCCGAGGACAATCCAATGAGCAGTTCTTC
CSASPRGQSNEQFF
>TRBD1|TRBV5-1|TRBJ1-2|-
TGCGCCAGCAGCTTGGGTTCCGGGACAGGGGTCGGCTACACCTTC
CASSLGSGTGVGYTF
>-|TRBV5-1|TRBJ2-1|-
TGCGCCAGCAGCTTGGACGAGTCCCTCTCCTACAATGAGCAGTTCTTC
CASSLDESLSYNEQFF
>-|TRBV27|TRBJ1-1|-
TGTGCCAGCAGTACCTCAGGGGCCAAAGCTTTCTTT
CASSTSGAKAFF
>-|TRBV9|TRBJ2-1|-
TGTGCCAGCAGCGTAGGGCCAACCGGAGGAGGCAATGAGCAGTTCTTC
CASSVGPTGGGNEQFF
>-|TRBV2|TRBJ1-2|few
TGTGCCCGTGGCGGGGATCGAAGCTATGGCTACACCTTC
CARGGDRSYGYTF
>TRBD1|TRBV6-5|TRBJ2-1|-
TGTGCCAGCAGTACGGGACAGTACAATGAGCAGTTCTTC
CASSTGQYNEQFF